Sequencing of this T cell receptor beta chain was carried out in a study of identical twins. Findings of the study overall: With monozygotic twins, out-of-frame TCR alpha sharing exceeded what models estimated. With abundant cord blood beta clonotypes, insertions were fewer; memory repertoires showed no such pattern.

Only healthy Caucasians were included as donors. Of note for this clonotype: Antigen: not known.

A universal primer binding site was introduced by template switching. The final cDNA contained unique molecular identifiers. TCRdb re-analysed the 5' RACE reads in MiXCR, keeping a single row per CDR3 protein. The table shows approximately 1.8 million distinct CDR3 sequences, with roughly 35% occurring only once. This CDR3 has 15 residues. CDR1 is LGHDT, CDR2 YNNKEL, per germline (reference sequence). V dropped 2 bases and J dropped 5 bases, with 13 bases sitting between them. This chain uses TRBV3-1 with TRBJ2-1; D assignment may be TRBD1 or TRBD2 (6 bases each). The sequenced sample consisted of cord blood. This receptor was identified in a newborn girl in good health. The CDR3 is CASSQRGLGDNEQFF. In DNA form, the CDR3 reads TGTGCCAGCAGCCAACGGGGGCTTGGGGACAATGAGCAGTTCTTC.